These T cell receptor beta chains were read from a single sample in a study of regulatory T cells in long-lasting Graves disease. Each CDR3 protein is one row after TCRdb ran MiXCR on the multiplex PCR reads. The sample holds a few hundred thousand distinct CDR3 sequences, about an eighth seen once. Separately, the same data were catalogued under a study of T cells in Graves' hyperthyroidism and ophthalmopathy.

Here the sequenced sample was peripheral blood mononuclear cells (PBMCs), taken at new diagnosis, from a patient treated with antithyroid drugs. The receptor source for this set is a woman aged 18 to 35 with Graves disease. The CDR3 runs from the conserved cysteine through the conserved F or W. Fields, in order: D gene, J gene, clone size, V gene, CDR3 DNA, CDR3 protein. A D gene is named only where the DNA matches it firmly. Expanded clones get a size class; other rows say once, few or many, or leave the size out.

TRBD2,TRBJ2-1,many,TRBV9,TGTGCCAGCAGCGTATCCGGGACTAGCTACAATGAGCAGTTCTTC,CASSVSGTSYNEQFF
TRBD1,TRBJ1-2,-,TRBV4-3,TGCGCCAGCAGCCACCAATCGGGACAGAACTATGGCTACACCTTC,CASSHQSGQNYGYTF
-,TRBJ1-1,many,TRBV20-1,TGCAGTGCCCCTAACCGAGGGGTTGAAGCTTTCTTT,CSAPNRGVEAFF
TRBD1,TRBJ1-5,-,TRBV7-9,TGTGCCAGCAGCTTAGAAAGGGGGCACAGCAATCAGCCCCAGCATTTT,CASSLERGHSNQPQHF
TRBD1,TRBJ1-1,-,TRBV4-3,TGCGCCAGCAGCCAATGGGGCCCCGGGACAGGGGACACTGAAGCTTTCTTT,CASSQWGPGTGDTEAFF
-,TRBJ1-1,many,TRBV7-9,TGTGCCAGCAGCTTAAACGGCGGGGACACTGAAGCTTTCTTT,CASSLNGGDTEAFF
TRBD1,TRBJ1-2,many,TRBV12-3/TRBV12-4,TGTGCCAGCAGAAAGCTGGGACAGGGTTATGGCTACACCTTC,CASRKLGQGYGYTF
-,TRBJ1-3,-,TRBV11-3,TGTGCCAGCCCCTCGACCCTTGGAAACACCATATATTTT,CASPSTLGNTIYF
-,TRBJ1-6,-,TRBV2,TGTGCCAGCAGTGAAATGGAGGGGAGGAATTCACCCCTCCACTTT,CASSEMEGRNSPLHF
TRBD2,TRBJ2-3,few,TRBV9,TGTGCCAGCAGCGTTGCGGGAGTGACCACAGATACGCAGTATTTT,CASSVAGVTTDTQYF
TRBD1,TRBJ2-7,many,TRBV7-2,TGTGCCAGCAGCTTAGTAGCGACAGGGGTCTACGAGCAGTACTTC,CASSLVATGVYEQYF
-,TRBJ1-2,few,TRBV6-1,TGTGCCAGCAGTGAGGGAGGGGGGACTGATGGCTACACCTTC,CASSEGGGTDGYTF
TRBD1,TRBJ1-1,many,TRBV7-2,TGTGCCAGCAGCTACAGGGGGCAGGTACCCTATGAAGCTTTCTTT,CASSYRGQVPYEAFF
TRBD2,TRBJ2-3,few,TRBV4-3,TGCGCCAGCAGCCAGGCCGTGGGGACTAGCGGCACAGATACGCAGTATTTT,CASSQAVGTSGTDTQYF
-,TRBJ2-2,-,TRBV20-1,TGCAGTGCTAGAGACTGGTTTGGGTCGAACACCGGGGAGCTGTTTTTT,CSARDWFGSNTGELFF
-,TRBJ2-7,many,TRBV2,TGTGCCAGCAGTGCCGGGTCCACCTACGAGCAGTACTTC,CASSAGSTYEQYF
-,TRBJ1-2,many,TRBV7-2,TGTGCCAGCAGCTTTGCAAGTCGAAGTCACACCTATGGCTACACCTTC,CASSFASRSHTYGYTF
-,TRBJ1-3,many,TRBV28,TGTGCCAGCAGTCTCCAGAAAAACACCATATATTTT,CASSLQKNTIYF
-,TRBJ1-1,many,TRBV18,TGTGCCAGCTCACTTCAGGGGGAAGCTTTCTTT,CASSLQGEAFF
-,TRBJ2-5,few,TRBV7-2,TGTGCCAGCAGCACGATGACAGCTCAAGAGACCCAGTACTTC,CASSTMTAQETQYF
TRBD2,TRBJ2-3,many,TRBV20-1,TGCAGTGCTAGTTACGGGACTAGCGGAGATACGCAGTATTTT,CSASYGTSGDTQYF
-,TRBJ1-5,-,TRBV12-3/TRBV12-4,TGTGCCAGCAGTTCAACAGCTGGGGGCAATCGGCCCCAGCATTTT,CASSSTAGGNRPQHF
TRBD1,TRBJ1-1,many,TRBV28,TGTGCCAGCAGTTCCCCGGGACAGGGGGGGAGACCTGAAGCTTTCTTT,CASSSPGQGGRPEAFF
-,TRBJ1-4,-,TRBV4-1,TGCGCCAGCAGCCAAACGCCAGGGGAAAAACTGTTTTTT,CASSQTPGEKLFF
-,TRBJ1-5,many,TRBV13,TGTGCCAGCAGTCACCGGGACGGTAGCAATCAGCCCCAGCATTTT,CASSHRDGSNQPQHF
-,TRBJ2-1,-,TRBV29-1,TGCAGCGTTGTCCCTGATTATGAGCAGTTCTTC,CSVVPDYEQFF
-,TRBJ1-4,few,TRBV7-2,TGTGCCAGCAGCTTAGCTGCCGGGACCAATGAAAAACTGTTTTTT,CASSLAAGTNEKLFF
-,TRBJ2-1,few,TRBV4-3,TGCGCCAGCAGCCAAGAAGGGGAGGCCTACAATGAGCAGTTCTTC,CASSQEGEAYNEQFF
-,TRBJ2-1,-,TRBV19,TGTGCCAGTAGTATAATGGCGGGACTGACCTTGAATGAGCAGTTCTTC,CASSIMAGLTLNEQFF
TRBD1,TRBJ2-1,few,TRBV15,TGTGCCACTACCGTCAGTAGGACAGGGGGCCGAGGTGGTATGACGAAGTTCTTC,CATTVSRTGGRGGMTKFF
-,TRBJ1-2,many,TRBV12-3/TRBV12-4,TGTGCCAGCAGACCACGACTAGGCAGGGGCAGTGACTATGGCTACACCTTC,CASRPRLGRGSDYGYTF
-,TRBJ1-2,many,TRBV3-1,TGTGCCAGCAGCCCAAACCTCAGGGTTAGTGGCTACACCTTC,CASSPNLRVSGYTF
-,TRBJ2-5,many,TRBV10-3,TGTGCCATCGCGGGAAGAGGGGGAATTGTAGGAGAGACCCAGTACTTC,CAIAGRGGIVGETQYF
TRBD1,TRBJ1-5,many,TRBV28,TGTGCCAGCAATGACAGGGAGGATCAGCCCCAGCATTTT,CASNDREDQPQHF
TRBD2,TRBJ2-1,few,TRBV10-3,TGTGCCATCAGCTATGTAGCGGGGGGCTCCTACAATGAGCAGTTCTTC,CAISYVAGGSYNEQFF
-,TRBJ2-2,-,TRBV7-2,TGTGCCAGCAGCTCACACGGGACCAAAGACGGGGAGCTGTTTTTT,CASSSHGTKDGELFF
TRBD1,TRBJ1-5,few,TRBV6-1,TGTGCCAGCAGTGGGGACAGGGTCATAAGTAGCAATCAGCCCCAGCATTTT,CASSGDRVISSNQPQHF
-,TRBJ1-2,many,TRBV30,TGTGCCTGGAGGCCGGCAGGGCCGAACTATGGCTACACCTTC,CAWRPAGPNYGYTF
-,TRBJ2-5,once,TRBV7-9,TGTGCCAGCAGCTTACGTGGGGGGATTCAAGAGACCCAGTACTTC,CASSLRGGIQETQYF
-,TRBJ2-3,many,TRBV18,TGTGCCAGCTCACACAGCGTTCCCAACAAGGATACGCAGTATTTT,CASSHSVPNKDTQYF
TRBD1,TRBJ2-2,many,TRBV7-9,TGTGCCAGCAGCTCCCGGGACAGGGACGTCGCCCTAATCACCGGGGAGCTGTTTTTT,CASSSRDRDVALITGELFF
-,TRBJ2-7,-,TRBV29-1,TGCAGCGTTGAACTGCCAGGGGCCGGCTACGAGCAGTACTTC,CSVELPGAGYEQYF
-,TRBJ2-3,many,TRBV7-9,TGTGCCAGCAGGACTCCTAGCACAGATACGCAGTATTTT,CASRTPSTDTQYF
-,TRBJ1-3,-,TRBV7-2,TGTGCCAGCAGCCCGATTTTCTCTGGAAACACCATATATTTT,CASSPIFSGNTIYF
-,TRBJ2-1,many,TRBV11-1,TGTGCCAGCAGCTTTTTCGGCGGGTACAATGAGCAGTTCTTC,CASSFFGGYNEQFF
TRBD2,TRBJ2-2,many,TRBV2,TGTGCCAGCATCCTGACTAGCGGCAACACCGGGGAGCTGTTTTTT,CASILTSGNTGELFF
-,TRBJ2-5,many,TRBV7-8,TGTGCCAGCAGCGGAAGACAGAGAACGCAAGAGACCCAGTACTTC,CASSGRQRTQETQYF
TRBD1,TRBJ1-4,many,TRBV2,TGTGCCAGCAGGGACACGACAGGGCTTAATGAAAAACTGTTTTTT,CASRDTTGLNEKLFF
-,TRBJ1-5,many,TRBV7-2,TGTGCCAGCAGCTTAGGAGAGAGCCAGCCCCAGCATTTT,CASSLGESQPQHF
-,TRBJ1-1,many,TRBV20-1,TGCAGTGCTAGAGAGTGGGGGAGACCAAAGGGGGTGAACACTGAAGCTTTCTTT,CSAREWGRPKGVNTEAFF
-,TRBJ2-5,few,TRBV20-1,TGCAGTGCCCTCTTACCCGGGACCCCGATGGGAGAGACCCAGTACTTC,CSALLPGTPMGETQYF
-,TRBJ1-2,few,TRBV19,TGTGCCAGTAGTACCCTGCGGGGGTCAGGATCTGGCTACACCTTC,CASSTLRGSGSGYTF
TRBD1,TRBJ1-1,many,TRBV6-2/TRBV6-3,TGTGCCAGCAGTTACAGGGGGACAGGGTTTCAAACTGAAGCTTTCTTT,CASSYRGTGFQTEAFF
-,TRBJ1-1,many,TRBV18,TGTGCCAGCTCACCCCCCCAGTCAGGAGCCAGCACTGAAGCTTTCTTT,CASSPPQSGASTEAFF
TRBD1,TRBJ1-1,few,TRBV9,TGTGCCAGCAGCCCCCTCGGCGGGACAGGGAACACTGAAGCTTTCTTT,CASSPLGGTGNTEAFF